The entry that follows covers one TCR beta chain sequence. The antigen is not known. Genomic DNA served as template for TCR beta VDJ and CDR3 profiling. Using its own MiXCR run on the reads, TCRdb lists one record per CDR3 protein. Here the sample spans fewer than 250,000 distinct CDR3 sequences, around half being singletons. The patients chosen for sequencing had shown expansion of CD8+CD57+ cells (detected by flow cytometry). Blood sampling was performed on the patients, and none of them had received therapy by then. Germline-derived CDR1 and CDR2 are MNHEY and SMNVEV (reference sequence). V dropped 5 bases and J dropped 6 bases, with 11 bases sitting between them. The CDR3 loop spans 13 amino acids. The sample originates from a study of CD8+CD57+ T cells in acquired aplastic anemia. Study summary: CD4+ and CD8+ cells, once sorted, gave DNA averaging approximately 3 ug. Study outcomes and limitations: Patients and controls were not found to differ significantly in CD8+ Simpson's diversity. Over 25 shared CD8+ CDR3s appeared highly expressed within patients' immunodominant clones.

This chain links TRBV27 with TRBJ2-1, with no clear D. The sample consisted of sorted CD4+, CD8+, or CD8+CD57+ T cells (not recorded which) from PBMCs. This TCR was sampled from a human donor with aplastic anemia. This CDR3 is CASSIDVANEQFF. CDR3 bases: TGTGCCAGCAGTATCGACGTCGCCAATGAGCAGTTCTTC.